This T cell receptor (beta chain) was sequenced during a study of tumor-infiltrating lymphocytes in primary liver carcinoma. Study summary: Male and female patients aged 30 to 69 years made up the cohort. Study-wide results and limits: Against blood, tumors held a significantly higher top-250-clone fraction (p = 0.039). Tumor region pairs showed greater overlap than either tumor-adjacent or tumor-blood pairs did. Each sample was bulk and unsorted; consequently, CD4+ and CD8+ repertoires were not compared.

Reverse transcription of approximately 520 ng total RNA with a constant-region primer produced TCR beta cDNA. Sequencing libraries for TCR beta derived from three nested multiplex PCR rounds that used slightly modified ARM-PCR. Investigators reported that the first two PCR rounds, at 10 cycles each, used TRBV1-TRBV30 forward primers with a C-beta reverse primer. TCRdb re-analysed the multiplex PCR reads in MiXCR, keeping a single row per CDR3 protein. The sample has 300,000 to 350,000 distinct CDR3 sequences, almost 60% seen once. The germline V gene has CDR1 SGHAT and CDR2 FQNNGV. There are 19 residues in the CDR3. The authors took blood RNA from unsorted whole blood and also extracted germline DNA. Worth noting for this clonotype: Its antigen is as yet unknown. Compared with germline, one end of the junction differs, possibly owing to a read error.

Sequencing was done on a sample of peripheral blood. The chain links TRBV11-2 to TRBJ1-2; 9 positions agree with TRBD1. The TCR originated in a woman younger than 45 with primary liver carcinoma and hepatitis B virus infection. Here the CDR3 reads CASSPGLGLSGQGTYDYTF. CDR3 in DNA: TGTGCCAGCAGCCCGGGTTTAGGCCTGTCCGGACAGGGGACCTATGACTACACCTTC. The whole variable domain, remainder taken from reference TRBV11-2 and TRBJ1-2, is EAGVAQSPRYKIIEKRQSVAFWCNPISGHATLYWYQQILGQGPKLLIQFQNNGVVDDSQLPKDRFSAERLKGVDSTLKIQPAKLEDSAVYLCASSPGLGLSGQGTYDYTFGSGTRLTVV.